The next 17 T cell receptor beta chains were all read from a single sample in a study of T cells in Graves' hyperthyroidism and ophthalmopathy. Amplified regions were TCR beta CDR3 sequences from RNA transcripts. When the TCR CDR3 underwent first-round RT-PCR, the HTBI primer set was used. One entry per CDR3 protein, called by TCRdb with MiXCR from the multiplex PCR reads. Among nearly 600,000 distinct CDR3 sequences listed, 12% to 15% were seen once. The sample comprised blood. Every receptor here comes from a young woman with Graves' ophthalmopathy.

The table lists this clonotype with many counts. The rearrangement joins TRBV28 to TRBJ1-5, with D possibly matching TRBD1 (6 bases). Germline V CDR1 and CDR2: MDHEN, SYDVKM. The length of the CDR3 is 15 residues. V was pared by 5 bases and J by 3 bases, with 14 bases between. CDR3 residues: CASSIRQVFNQPQHF. The CDR3, as DNA: TGTGCCAGCAGTATCCGACAGGTGTTCAATCAGCCCCAGCATTTT.

This clonotype has just a few counts. This chain joins TRBV6-2 or TRBV6-3 and TRBJ2-7; TRBD2 is a possible D gene (5 bases). V was cut by 3 bases and J by 1 base, with 10 bases left in between. Germline V gene data show CDR1 as MNHEY and CDR2 as SVGEGT. There are 14 residues in the CDR3. CDR3 nucleotides: TGTGCCAGCAGTTATTGGAGGTCTTCCTACGAGCAGTACTTC. This sequence encodes CASSYWRSSYEQYF.

This clonotype was recorded many times. The chain employs TRBV5-1 and TRBJ2-2; 7 bases align to TRBD2. The CDR3 runs to 16 residues. Germline assignment: CDR1 SGHRS and CDR2 YFSETQ. The J segment lost 4 bases and the V segment lost 4 bases, leaving 10 bases of the junction unmatched. The CDR3 reads CASSLFAGESTGELFF. The CDR3, as DNA: TGCGCCAGCAGCCTCTTTGCGGGAGAGTCCACCGGGGAGCTGTTTTTT.

This clonotype was counted only a few times. This chain uses TRBV3-1 with TRBJ2-1; the match to TRBD2 covers 10 bases. This CDR3 spans 15 amino acids. Germline V lookup: CDR1 LGHDT, CDR2 YNNKEL (reference sequence). Unmatched junction bases numbered 9, after V lost 4 bases and J lost 9 bases. The CDR3 here is CASSPRTSGASEQFF. As DNA, the CDR3 is TGTGCCAGCAGCCCACGGACTAGCGGTGCTAGTGAGCAGTTCTTC.

The chain couples TRBV9 to TRBJ2-7, with D tentatively TRBD2 (6 bases). Germline CDR1 is SGDLS and CDR2 is YYNGEE. The CDR3 consists of 15 residues. The V end lost 0 bases, the J end lost 1 base, and 11 bases lay between the germline ends. The DNA of the CDR3 is TGTGCCAGCAGCGTAGGAACTAGCCTGTCCTACGAGCAGTACTTC. Encoded protein: CASSVGTSLSYEQYF.

In this sample, this clonotype turned up many times. The gene calls are TRBV18 and TRBJ1-4, with D unclear. Between the trimmed V and J ends, which lost 8 bases and 0 bases, there was a span of 10 bases. There are 14 residues in the CDR3. CDR1 is KGHSH, CDR2 LQKENI, per germline. The chain's CDR3 is CASVEGATNEKLFF. The CDR3 nucleotides are TGTGCCAGCGTGGAGGGCGCAACTAATGAAAAACTGTTTTTT. The variable domain in full, completed from reference TRBV18 and TRBJ1-4, reads NAGVMQNPRHLVRRRGQEARLRCSPMKGHSHVYWYRQLPEEGLKFMVYLQKENIIDESGMPKERFSAEFPKEGPSILRIQQVVRGDSAAYFCASVEGATNEKLFFGSGTQLSVL.

The V gene is TRBV20-1, the J gene TRBJ2-7, with TRBD1 as a possible D gene (6 bases). With 6 bases removed from V and 1 base from J, the gap between germline ends came to 16 bases. CDR1 is DFQATT, CDR2 SNEGSKA, per germline (reference sequence). The length of the CDR3 is 14 residues. The CDR3 sequence is CSAPPKGESYEQYF. Here the CDR3 DNA reads TGCAGTGCGCCCCCCAAGGGGGAGTCCTACGAGCAGTACTTC.

The chain recombines TRBV4-1 with TRBJ2-2; TRBD1 matches 10 bases. Germline V CDR1 and CDR2: MGHRA, YSYEKL. Trimming removed 10 bases from V and 3 bases from J; junction bases left unmatched: 2. The CDR3 consists of 13 residues. The CDR3 here is CAMGTGDTGELFF. The DNA of the CDR3 is TGCGCCATGGGGACAGGGGACACCGGGGAGCTGTTTTTT.

This clonotype showed up just a few times. The chain uses TRBV2 and TRBJ2-2, with D maybe TRBD2 (5 bases). V was clipped by 8 bases and J by 5 bases, with 9 bases between them. CDR3 length: 12 residues. Germline V gene lookup returns CDR1 SNHLY and CDR2 FYNNEI. The CDR3 protein is CASGGVTGELFF. The CDR3 DNA follows: TGTGCCAGCGGAGGTGTTACCGGGGAGCTGTTTTTT.

This clonotype was detected only a few times. The chain employs TRBV9 and TRBJ2-1; TRBD2 agrees at 13 bases. This CDR3 is 19 amino acids long. Germline loops: CDR1 SGDLS, CDR2 YYNGEE. V lost 0 bases to trimming and J lost 6 bases; unmatched junction nucleotides: 12. The DNA for the CDR3 is TGTGCCAGCAGCGTAGTCGGACTAGCGGGAGACTCTAAAGGCAATGAGCAGTTCTTC. Its protein product is CASSVVGLAGDSKGNEQFF.

In this sample, this clonotype turned up many times. This chain connects TRBV27 to TRBJ2-1, with D perhaps matching TRBD1 or TRBD2 (6 bases each). V lost 0 bases and J 0 bases, leaving 12 bases between the germline ends. CDR3 length: 17 amino acids. Germline assignment: CDR1 MNHEY and CDR2 SMNVEV (reference sequence). DNA for the CDR3: TGTGCCAGCAGTTTATCCTTGCGGGACATCTCCTACAATGAGCAGTTCTTC. Translated: CASSLSLRDISYNEQFF.

This clonotype was seen only a few times. The chain is built from TRBV27 and TRBJ2-7, with D possibly being TRBD2 (5 bases). Germline V gene lookup returns CDR1 MNHEY and CDR2 SMNVEV (reference sequence). CDR3 size: 16 residues. The V gene lost 7 bases and the J gene lost 5 bases, with 24 bases spanning the gap. For the CDR3, the DNA is TGTGCCAGCACCCTCCTCCCATTAGGAGGCGGAGACGAGCAGTACTTC. This encodes CASTLLPLGGGDEQYF.

Concerning this clonotype itself: The junction differs from germline at one of its ends, possibly a read error. This chain connects TRBV7-9 to TRBJ1-1; D is undetermined. The germline CDR1 and CDR2 sequences are SEHNR and FQNEAQ (reference sequence). The CDR3 is 13 amino acids. The CDR3 loop is CASSHDKNTKAFF. In DNA form, the CDR3 reads TGTGCCAGCAGCCACGACAAGAACACTAAAGCTTTCTTT.

The table lists this clonotype with a few counts. This chain joins TRBV3-2 and TRBJ2-7; TRBD1, the D gene given by the table, was not confirmed from the DNA. TRBV3-2 is a listed pseudogene. This CDR3 is built from 14 residues. The CDR3 bases are TGTGCCAGTTACCGACAGGAAAGCTCCTACGAGCAGTACTTC. This encodes CASYRQESSYEQYF.

In its sample, this clonotype was seen a few times. The junction and the germline gene differ at one end; a read error may be behind it. V usage is TRBV24-1 and J usage is TRBJ2-1; 9 nucleotides agree with TRBD2. This CDR3 contains 15 residues. CDR1 and CDR2 from the germline V gene are KGHDR and SFDVKD. The DNA for the CDR3 is TGTGGCACCAGTGATTTAGCGGGAGTTGGCAATGAGCAGTTCTTC. Residues: CGTSDLAGVGNEQFF.

This chain connects TRBV3-1 to TRBJ2-7, with D perhaps matching TRBD2 (6 bases). CDR1 and CDR2 from the germline V gene are LGHDT and YNNKEL (reference sequence). Between the trimmed V and J ends, which lost 4 bases and 2 bases, there was a span of 12 bases. This CDR3 has 14 amino acids. This CDR3 is CASSPQAGTYEQYF. DNA of the CDR3: TGTGCCAGCAGCCCCCAGGCGGGGACCTACGAGCAGTACTTC.

This clonotype was counted many times. The V gene is TRBV3-1, the J gene TRBJ2-1; 9 positions match TRBD2. The CDR3 is 17 amino acids. J lost 6 bases, V lost 0 bases, and 9 bases had no gene match. Germline CDR1 and CDR2: LGHDT and YNNKEL (reference sequence). The CDR3 coding sequence is TGTGCCAGCAGCCAAGACTTTAGCGGGAGATTTGGCAATGAGCAGTTCTTC. It is translated as CASSQDFSGRFGNEQFF.